The sequence of this T cell receptor (beta chain) was determined in a study of T cells in Graves' hyperthyroidism and ophthalmopathy. Overall study context: Peripheral blood collection took place at initial diagnosis, before any treatment.

Germline CDR1 reads GTSNPN; CDR2 reads SVGIG (reference sequence). CDR3 length equals 13 residues. Trimming shortened V by 5 bases and J by 7 bases, and 12 bases separated the two germline ends. In this sample, this clonotype turned up a few times. The antigen remains unidentified. RNA transcripts provided the source from which TCR beta CDR3 regions were amplified. A first-round RT-PCR of the TCR CDR3 used the HTBI primer set. TCRdb itself ran the multiplex PCR reads through MiXCR, one entry per CDR3 protein. The repertoire holds fewer than 600,000 distinct CDR3 sequences, with 13% to 15% as singletons. Findings and caveats of the study: Ophthalmopathy and stable hyperthyroidism were told apart by a 13 V-J model. Most thyroid clonotypes with frequency above 0.001 were detected in blood.

Newly diagnosed patients aged 18 to 65 had hyperthyroidism of under 2 months' duration. The sequence came from a woman aged 18-30 years with Graves' hyperthyroidism. The chain joins TRBV30 to TRBJ1-6, with a tentative D call TRBD1 (6 bases). Sequencing was performed on blood. The CDR3 here is CAWHGQLNSPLHF. The CDR3 DNA is TGTGCCTGGCACGGACAGTTGAATTCACCCCTCCACTTT.